This T cell receptor (beta chain) was identified in a study of blood T cell repertoires in COVID-19. Looking at the study overall: In each case, the material was cDNA or gDNA derived from T cells, B-cell-depleted T cells, or PBMCs.

The assay was immunoSEQ multiplex PCR, and TCRdb's table has in-frame clones only and misses some. The sample contains approximately 200,000 clones, 81% of which appear only once. With V trimmed by 6 bases and J by 6 bases, 5 bases remained unmatched. This CDR3 has 14 amino acids. Germline values: CDR1 MNHNY, CDR2 SVGAGI (reference sequence). The source material was PBMCs or T cells enriched from blood (not recorded which). The TCR comes from a man in his forties or fifties who had recovered from COVID-19. The chain carries TRBV6-6 and TRBJ1-6; 7 nucleotides align to TRBD1. CDR3: CASSLGQSNSPLHF. Written as DNA, the CDR3 is TGTGCCAGCAGCCTGGGACAGAGTAATTCACCCCTCCACTTT.